This T cell receptor (beta chain) was sequenced during a study of cytomegalovirus exposure and HLA in healthy donors. Whole-study findings and limits: The classifier reportedly diagnosed cytomegalovirus status with high specificity and sensitivity. According to a subsequent analysis, TCR clusters from the first cohort were inclined to appear together in the 90 to 150 validation repertoires. In vitro testing confirmed a few CMV-associated chains as specific for CMV antigens.

A roughly 120-subject validation cohort, separate from the approximately 720-subject first cohort, supplied the donors. As concerns this clone: What it binds is unknown.

Measured with immunoSEQ multiplex PCR; TCRdb has only the in-frame clones, and not every one. The sample consists of more than 70,000 clones, approximately 95% of them appearing once. The length of the CDR3 is 14 residues. V shed 2 bases and J shed 2 bases, with 10 bases lying between them. Germline V lookup: CDR1 MNHEY, CDR2 SVGAGI. The receptor was isolated from a young man in good health and CMV-seropositive. J is TRBJ2-7 and V is TRBV6-5, with D uncertain. Sequenced sample: PBMCs. The DNA of the CDR3 is TGTGCCAGCAGTTACGGCAGGTCAACCTACGAGCAGTACTTC. Translated, it gives CASSYGRSTYEQYF.